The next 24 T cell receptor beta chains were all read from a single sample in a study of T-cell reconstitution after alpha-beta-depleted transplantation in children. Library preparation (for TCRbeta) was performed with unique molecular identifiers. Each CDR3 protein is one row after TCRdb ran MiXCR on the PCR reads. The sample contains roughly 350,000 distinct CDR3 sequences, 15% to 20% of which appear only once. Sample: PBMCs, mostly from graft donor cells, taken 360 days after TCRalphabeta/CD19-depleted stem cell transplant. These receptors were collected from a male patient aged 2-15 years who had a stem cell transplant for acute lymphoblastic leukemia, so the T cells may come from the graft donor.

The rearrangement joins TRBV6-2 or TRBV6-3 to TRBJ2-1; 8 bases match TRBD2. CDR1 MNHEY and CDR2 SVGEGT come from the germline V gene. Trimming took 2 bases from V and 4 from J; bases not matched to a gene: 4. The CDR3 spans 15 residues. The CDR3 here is CASSYEASGYNEQFF. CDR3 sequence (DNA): TGTGCCAGCAGTTACGAGGCTAGCGGGTACAATGAGCAGTTCTTC.

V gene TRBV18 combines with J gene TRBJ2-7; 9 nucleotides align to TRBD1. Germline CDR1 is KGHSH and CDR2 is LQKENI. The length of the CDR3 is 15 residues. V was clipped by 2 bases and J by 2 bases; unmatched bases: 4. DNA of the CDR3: TGTGCCAGCTCACCAACAGGGGGCCGAACCTACGAGCAGTACTTC. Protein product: CASSPTGGRTYEQYF.

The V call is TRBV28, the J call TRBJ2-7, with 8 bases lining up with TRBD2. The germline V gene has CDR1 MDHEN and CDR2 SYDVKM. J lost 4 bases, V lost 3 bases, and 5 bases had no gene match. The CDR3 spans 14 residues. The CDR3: CASSFPGLVYEQYF. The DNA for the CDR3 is TGTGCCAGCAGTTTCCCGGGACTAGTATACGAGCAGTACTTC. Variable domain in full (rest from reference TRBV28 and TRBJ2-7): DVKVTQSSRYLVKRTGEKVFLECVQDMDHENMFWYRQDPGLGLRLIYFSYDVKMKEKGDIPEGYSVSREKKERFSLILESASTNQTSMYLCASSFPGLVYEQYFGPGTRLTVT.

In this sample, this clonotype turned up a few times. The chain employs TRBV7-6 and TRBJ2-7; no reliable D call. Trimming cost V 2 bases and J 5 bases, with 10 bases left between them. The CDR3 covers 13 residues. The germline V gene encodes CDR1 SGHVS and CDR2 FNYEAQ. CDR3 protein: CASSLTGTNEQYF. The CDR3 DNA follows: TGTGCCAGCAGCTTAACGGGTACTAACGAGCAGTACTTC. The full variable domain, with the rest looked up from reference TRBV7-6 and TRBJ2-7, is GAGVSQSPRYKVTKRGQDVALRCDPISGHVSLYWYRQALGQGPEFLTYFNYEAQQDKSGLPNDRFSAERPEGSISTLTIQRTEQRDSAMYRCASSLTGTNEQYFGPGTRLTVT.

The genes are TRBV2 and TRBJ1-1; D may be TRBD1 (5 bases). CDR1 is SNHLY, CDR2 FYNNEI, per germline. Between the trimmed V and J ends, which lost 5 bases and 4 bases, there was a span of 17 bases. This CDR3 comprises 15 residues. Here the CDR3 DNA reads TGTGCCAGCAGTCGCCGGGACCGAGGGGCCACTGAAGCTTTCTTT. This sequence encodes CASSRRDRGATEAFF.

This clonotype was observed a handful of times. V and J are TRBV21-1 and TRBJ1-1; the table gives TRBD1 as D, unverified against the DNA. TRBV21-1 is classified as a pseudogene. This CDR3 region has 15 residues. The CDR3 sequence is CASSKDGGSATEAFF. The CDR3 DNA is TGTGCCAGCAGCAAAGACGGGGGGTCGGCCACTGAAGCTTTCTTT.

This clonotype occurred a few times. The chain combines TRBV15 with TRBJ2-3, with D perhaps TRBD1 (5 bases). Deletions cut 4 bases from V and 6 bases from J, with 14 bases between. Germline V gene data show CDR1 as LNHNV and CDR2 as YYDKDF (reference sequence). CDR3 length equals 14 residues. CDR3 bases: TGTGCCACCAGCATTGTACAGGCCCTCGATACGCAGTATTTT. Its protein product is CATSIVQALDTQYF. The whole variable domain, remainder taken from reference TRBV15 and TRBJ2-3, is DAMVIQNPRYQVTQFGKPVTLSCSQTLNHNVMYWYQQKSSQAPKLLFHYYDKDFNNEADTPDNFQSRRPNTSFCFLDIRSPGLGDTAMYLCATSIVQALDTQYFGPGTRLTVL.

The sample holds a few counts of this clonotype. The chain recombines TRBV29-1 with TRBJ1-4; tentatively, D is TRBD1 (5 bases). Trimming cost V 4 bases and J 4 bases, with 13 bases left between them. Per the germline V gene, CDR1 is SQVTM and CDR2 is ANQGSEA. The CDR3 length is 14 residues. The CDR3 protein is CSVGTSVHNEKLFF. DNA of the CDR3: TGCAGCGTTGGGACATCGGTTCATAATGAAAAACTGTTTTTT.

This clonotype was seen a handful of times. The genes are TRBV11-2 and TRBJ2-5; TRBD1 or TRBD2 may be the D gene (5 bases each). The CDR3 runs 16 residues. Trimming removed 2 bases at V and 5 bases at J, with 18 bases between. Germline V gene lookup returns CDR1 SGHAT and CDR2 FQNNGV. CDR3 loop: CASSLRTLGELETQYF. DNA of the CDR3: TGTGCCAGCAGCTTACGGACCTTGGGGGAGTTGGAGACCCAGTACTTC.

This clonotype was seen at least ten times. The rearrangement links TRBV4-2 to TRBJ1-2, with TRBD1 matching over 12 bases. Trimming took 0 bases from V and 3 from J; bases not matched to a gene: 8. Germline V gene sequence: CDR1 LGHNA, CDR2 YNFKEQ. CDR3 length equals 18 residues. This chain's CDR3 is CASSQELGQGARYYGYTF. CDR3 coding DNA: TGTGCCAGCAGCCAAGAATTGGGACAGGGGGCTAGATACTATGGCTACACCTTC.

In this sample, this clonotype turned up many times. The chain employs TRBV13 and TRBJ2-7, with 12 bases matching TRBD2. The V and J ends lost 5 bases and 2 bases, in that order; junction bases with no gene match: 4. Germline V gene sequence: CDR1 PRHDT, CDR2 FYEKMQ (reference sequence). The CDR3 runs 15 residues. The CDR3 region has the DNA TGTGCCAGCAGCCCATGGACTAGCGGGACCTACGAGCAGTACTTC. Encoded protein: CASSPWTSGTYEQYF.

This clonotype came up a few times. CDR3 nucleotide sequence: TGTGCCAGCGGCCCTGGACAGACGAACACCGGGGAGCTGTTTTTT. It translates to CASGPGQTNTGELFF. The gene calls are TRBV9 and TRBJ2-2; TRBD1 is a possible D gene (6 bases). V was clipped by 7 bases and J by 0 bases, with 13 bases between them. Germline CDR1 SGDLS, CDR2 YYNGEE. The CDR3 runs to 15 residues. Filled out from reference TRBV9 and TRBJ2-2, the complete variable domain reads DSGVTQTPKHLITATGQRVTLRCSPRSGDLSVYWYQQSLDQGLQFLIQYYNGEERAKGNILERFSAQQFPDLHSELNLSSLELGDSALYFCASGPGQTNTGELFFGEGSRLTVL.

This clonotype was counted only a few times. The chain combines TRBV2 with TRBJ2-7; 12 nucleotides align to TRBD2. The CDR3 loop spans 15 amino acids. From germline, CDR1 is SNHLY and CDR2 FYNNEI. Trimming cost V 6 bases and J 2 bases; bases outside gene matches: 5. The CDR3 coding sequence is TGTGCCAGCAGGCAACTAGCGGGAGGCCCCTACGAGCAGTACTTC. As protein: CASRQLAGGPYEQYF.

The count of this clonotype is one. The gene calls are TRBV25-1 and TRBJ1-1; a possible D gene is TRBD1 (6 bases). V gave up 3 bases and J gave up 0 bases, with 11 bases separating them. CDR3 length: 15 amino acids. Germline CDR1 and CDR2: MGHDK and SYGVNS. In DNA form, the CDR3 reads TGTGCCAGCAGTGACTGGACAGACGTGAACACTGAAGCTTTCTTT. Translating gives CASSDWTDVNTEAFF.

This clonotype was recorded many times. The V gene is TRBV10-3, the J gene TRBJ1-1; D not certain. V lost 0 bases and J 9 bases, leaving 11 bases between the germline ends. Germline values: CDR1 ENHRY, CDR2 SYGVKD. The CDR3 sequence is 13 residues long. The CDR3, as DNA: TGTGCCATCAGTGAGTCCATTCTGGGAAAAGCTTTCTTT. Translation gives CAISESILGKAFF.

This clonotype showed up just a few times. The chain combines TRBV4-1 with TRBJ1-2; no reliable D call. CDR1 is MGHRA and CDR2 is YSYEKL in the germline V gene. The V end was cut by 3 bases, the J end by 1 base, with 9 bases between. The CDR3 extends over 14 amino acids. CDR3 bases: TGCGCCAGCAGCCAGACGGAAATTAACTATGGCTACACCTTC. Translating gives CASSQTEINYGYTF.

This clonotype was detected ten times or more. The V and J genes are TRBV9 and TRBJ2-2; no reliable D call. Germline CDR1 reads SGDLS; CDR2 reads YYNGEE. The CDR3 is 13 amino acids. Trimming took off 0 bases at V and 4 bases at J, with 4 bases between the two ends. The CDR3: CASSVDPTGELFF. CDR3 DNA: TGTGCCAGCAGCGTAGATCCCACCGGGGAGCTGTTTTTT.

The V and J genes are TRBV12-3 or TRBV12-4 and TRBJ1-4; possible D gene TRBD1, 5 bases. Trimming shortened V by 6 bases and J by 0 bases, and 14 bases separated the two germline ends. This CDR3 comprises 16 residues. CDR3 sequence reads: CASSRDLVATNEKLFF. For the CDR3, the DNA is TGTGCCAGCAGCCGGGACCTCGTTGCAACTAATGAAAAACTGTTTTTT.

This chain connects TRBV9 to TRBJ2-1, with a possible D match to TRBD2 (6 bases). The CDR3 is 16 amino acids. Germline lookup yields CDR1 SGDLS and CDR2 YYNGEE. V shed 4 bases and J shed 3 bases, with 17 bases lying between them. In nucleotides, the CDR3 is TGTGCCAGCAGCCCCCCCGATGGGACTCTCTACAATGAGCAGTTCTTC. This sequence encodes CASSPPDGTLYNEQFF.

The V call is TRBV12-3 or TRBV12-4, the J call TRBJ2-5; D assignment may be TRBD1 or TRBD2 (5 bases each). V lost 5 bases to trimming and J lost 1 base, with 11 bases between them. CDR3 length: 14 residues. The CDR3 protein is CASSGTQGQETQYF. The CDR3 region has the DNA TGTGCCAGCAGTGGGACCCAGGGCCAAGAGACCCAGTACTTC.

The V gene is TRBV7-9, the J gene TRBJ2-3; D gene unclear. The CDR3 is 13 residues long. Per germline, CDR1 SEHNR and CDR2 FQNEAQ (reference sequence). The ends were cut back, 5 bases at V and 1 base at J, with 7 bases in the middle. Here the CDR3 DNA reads TGTGCCAGCAGCACCCGAGGCACAGATACGCAGTATTTT. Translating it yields CASSTRGTDTQYF. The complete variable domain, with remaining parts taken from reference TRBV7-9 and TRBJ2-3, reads DTGVSQNPRHKITKRGQNVTFRCDPISEHNRLYWYRQTLGQGPEFLTYFQNEAQLEKSRLLSDRFSAERPKGSFSTLEIQRTEQGDSAMYLCASSTRGTDTQYFGPGTRLTVL.

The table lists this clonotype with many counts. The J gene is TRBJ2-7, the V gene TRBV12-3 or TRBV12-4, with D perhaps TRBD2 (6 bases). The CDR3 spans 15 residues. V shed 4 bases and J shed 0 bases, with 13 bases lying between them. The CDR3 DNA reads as TGTGCCAGCAGTTCCCTTTACGGGAGCTCCTACGAGCAGTACTTC. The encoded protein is CASSSLYGSSYEQYF.

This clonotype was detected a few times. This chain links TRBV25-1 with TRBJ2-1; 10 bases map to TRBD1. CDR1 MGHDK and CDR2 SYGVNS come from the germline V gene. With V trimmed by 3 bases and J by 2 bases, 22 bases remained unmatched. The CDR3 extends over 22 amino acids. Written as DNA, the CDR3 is TGTGCCAGCAGTGATGGCCGAGTGCGGGGACAGGGGAAGCGGTCGCCCTACAATGAGCAGTTCTTC. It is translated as CASSDGRVRGQGKRSPYNEQFF.

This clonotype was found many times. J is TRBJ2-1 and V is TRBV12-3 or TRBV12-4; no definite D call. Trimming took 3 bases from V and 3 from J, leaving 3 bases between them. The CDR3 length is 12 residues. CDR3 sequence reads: CASSLIYNEQFF. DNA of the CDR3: TGTGCCAGCAGTTTGATCTACAATGAGCAGTTCTTC.